This paragraph covers one TCR beta chain sequence. This specimen comes from a study of blood T cell repertoires in COVID-19. Original handling: Estimated nucleated cell counts came from reference gene primer amplification. Some clones are missing from TCRdb's copy, which holds only in-frame ones; the method was immunoSEQ multiplex PCR. V and J calls and clone size are those listed in that table; D and trimming were worked out from the DNA. The sample has 150,000 or so clones; 82% are singletons. The CDR3 runs to 14 residues. V gave up 4 bases and J gave up 5 bases; unmatched junction bases: 2. Germline V CDR1 and CDR2: SEHNR, FQNEAQ (reference sequence). The Seattle patients, enrolled during active infection, were followed longitudinally.

The origin of this receptor is a woman aged 40 to 49 with COVID-19, enrolled during active disease. The chain couples TRBV7-9 to TRBJ2-1; 10 bases agree with TRBD2. Source material: peripheral blood. CDR3 bases: TGTGCCAGCAGCTCTCTAGCGGGGGACAATGAGCAGTTCTTC. Its translation: CASSSLAGDNEQFF.